Each of the 31 T cell receptor beta chains below was sequenced from the same sample in a study of T cells after yellow fever vaccination (dated by TCRdb to the late 2010s). The library was produced with 5' RACE. Sequencing relied on an Illumina HiSeq 2500. TCRdb applied fastp at Q25 and MiXCR to the public reads, then kept only in-frame beta chains. Entries are consolidated by CDR3 protein sequence, retaining the most common genes and DNA. In all, the sample holds about 500,000 distinct CDR3 sequences, and roughly a sixth of those were seen once. 17% of the sample belongs to the ten largest clones. Explained via the paper, the treatment or condition label denotes: live attenuated yellow fever vaccine strain. The sequencing used PBMCs, collected 4 to 5 days after the first yellow fever vaccination. The source of these receptors is a young man who received the YFV17D yellow fever vaccine.

V and J are TRBV30 and TRBJ1-2; the D gene is possibly TRBD1 (5 bases). The V end was cut by 1 base, the J end by 4 bases, with 10 bases between. CDR1 is GTSNPN and CDR2 is SVGIG in the germline V gene (reference sequence). CDR3 length: 13 residues. CDR3 amino acids: CAWSAGDGYGYTF. CDR3 nucleotides: TGTGCCTGGAGTGCTGGGGACGGCTATGGCTACACCTTC.

The rearrangement joins TRBV24-1 to TRBJ2-1; the match to TRBD1 covers 8 bases. CDR1 is KGHDR, CDR2 SFDVKD, per germline. Unmatched junction bases numbered 8, after V lost 6 bases and J lost 5 bases. CDR3 length equals 15 residues. The CDR3 loop reads CATSTSGTGNNEQFF. The DNA of the CDR3 is TGTGCCACCAGTACTTCCGGGACAGGTAACAATGAGCAGTTCTTC.

This clonotype was found many times. The chain carries TRBV12-3 or TRBV12-4 and TRBJ1-1; D is perhaps TRBD1 (5 bases). Trimming removed 7 bases from V and 2 bases from J, with 14 bases in between. The CDR3 has 14 amino acids. As DNA, the CDR3 is TGTGCCAGCAATTTGGGGGGATATAACACTGAAGCTTTCTTT. Translation: CASNLGGYNTEAFF.

In its sample, this clonotype was seen a few times. CDR3 in DNA: TGTGCCAGTAGTATCGGAGAGATGTACGAGCAGTACTTC. Its protein product is CASSIGEMYEQYF. The chain uses TRBV19 and TRBJ2-7, with D hard to call. The CDR3 sequence is 13 residues long. The V gene's germline CDR1 is LNHDA and CDR2 SQIVND (reference sequence). The ends were cut back, 3 bases at V and 4 bases at J, with 10 bases in the middle.

V usage is TRBV23-1 and J usage is TRBJ2-3, with a tentative D call TRBD2 (5 bases). TRBV23-1 is an ORF, with its function uncertain. Trimming stripped 2 bases from V and 8 bases from J, with 8 bases between. The CDR3 length is 12 residues. CDR3 region: CASSQGGSTQYF. The DNA of the CDR3 is TGCGCCAGCAGTCAAGGTGGGAGTACGCAGTATTTT.

The V and J genes are TRBV5-1 and TRBJ2-1, with 9 bases identical to TRBD2. The V gene end was trimmed by 1 base and the J gene end by 5 bases; junction bases not matched to a gene: 7. CDR1 and CDR2 from the germline V gene are SGHRS and YFSETQ. The CDR3 is 16 residues long. The CDR3 nucleotides are TGCGCCAGCAGCTTGTTCGAAGCGGGGGGACACAATGAGCAGTTCTTC. Encoded protein: CASSLFEAGGHNEQFF.

This clonotype has only a few counts. The rearrangement joins TRBV20-1 to TRBJ2-2; TRBD2 might be the D (7 bases). Trimming took 5 bases from V and 6 from J, leaving 16 bases between them. The CDR3 is 14 amino acids. The germline V gene has CDR1 DFQATT and CDR2 SNEGSKA (reference sequence). The CDR3 DNA is TGCAGTGCTCGACCGGGGGGCTTGGCCGGGGAGCTGTTTTTT. Its protein is CSARPGGLAGELFF.

The chain carries TRBV6-2 or TRBV6-3 and TRBJ2-7, with D possibly called TRBD1 or TRBD2 (5 bases each). The CDR3 contains 14 residues. Germline CDR1 MNHEY, CDR2 SVGEGT. V was cut by 5 bases and J by 2 bases, with 13 bases left in between. The CDR3 nucleotides read TGTGCCAGCAGTATTGGGACGGCTCCCTACGAGCAGTACGTC. Translated, it gives CASSIGTAPYEQYV.

The chain recombines TRBV5-5 with TRBJ2-7; either TRBD1 or TRBD2 may supply D (5 bases each). This CDR3 is built from 15 residues. CDR1 is SGHKS and CDR2 is YYEKEE in the germline V gene (reference sequence). The V end lost 4 bases, the J end lost 0 bases, and 14 bases lay between the germline ends. CDR3 sequence (DNA): TGTGCCAGCAGCCCCCGGGGCCCGAGCTCCTACGAGCAGTACTTC. As protein: CASSPRGPSSYEQYF. Full variable domain (missing parts from reference TRBV5-5 and TRBJ2-7): DAGVTQSPTHLIKTRGQQVTLRCSPISGHKSVSWYQQVLGQGPQFIFQYYEKEERGRGNFPDRFSARQFPNYSSELNVNALLLGDSALYLCASSPRGPSSYEQYFGPGTRLTVT.

The chain combines TRBV20-1 with TRBJ2-7; the D is unclear. Trimming removed 5 bases from V and 5 bases from J, with 13 bases in between. CDR1 and CDR2 from the germline V gene are DFQATT and SNEGSKA (reference sequence). The CDR3 has 12 residues. CDR3 region: CSAGKGPNEQYF. The CDR3 DNA reads TGCAGTGCTGGGAAAGGACCGAACGAGCAGTACTTC.

The V gene is TRBV6-1, the J gene TRBJ2-5; no definite D call. Germline CDR1 reads MNHNS; CDR2 reads SASEGT. The CDR3 covers 13 residues. The germline V and J ends were trimmed by 6 bases and 1 base, with 9 bases remaining between them. The DNA for the CDR3 is TGTGCCAGCAGCCCAGTAACCCAAGAGACCCAGTACTTC. Its protein is CASSPVTQETQYF.

This clonotype was recorded a few times. For the CDR3, the DNA is TGCGCCAGCAGCCAAGCCGGACAGCGAGAGTACGAGCAGTACTTC. It is translated as CASSQAGQREYEQYF. This chain joins TRBV4-1 and TRBJ2-7; D is perhaps TRBD1 (6 bases). V was cut by 1 base and J by 4 bases, with 14 bases left in between. This CDR3 region has 15 residues. Germline V gene data show CDR1 as MGHRA and CDR2 as YSYEKL.

V and J are TRBV9 and TRBJ2-3; D possibly corresponds to TRBD2 (7 bases). The V end was cut by 2 bases, the J end by 2 bases, with 12 bases between. Germline CDR1 is SGDLS and CDR2 is YYNGEE. The CDR3 is made up of 15 amino acids. CDR3 in DNA: TGTGCCAGCAGCGTGGCGGGGGCCTACACAGATACGCAGTATTTT. Amino acid sequence: CASSVAGAYTDTQYF.

The V gene is TRBV12-3 or TRBV12-4, the J gene TRBJ2-2; D assignment may be TRBD1 or TRBD2 (5 bases each). V was trimmed by 7 bases and J by 5 bases, leaving 11 bases between them. The CDR3 totals 13 residues. CDR3 DNA: TGTGCCAGCACCTGGGGGATAACCGGGGAGCTGTTTTTT. The encoded protein is CASTWGITGELFF.

The chain is built from TRBV7-2 and TRBJ1-5; D may be TRBD1 (6 bases). V was cut by 0 bases and J by 5 bases, with 11 bases left in between. From germline, CDR1 is SGHTA and CDR2 FQGNSA. The CDR3 covers 15 residues. CDR3 in DNA: TGTGCCAGCAGCTTAGCAGGGGGAACCTATCAGCCCCAGCATTTT. This translates into CASSLAGGTYQPQHF.

V gene TRBV7-3 combines with J gene TRBJ2-1, with D perhaps TRBD2 (6 bases). The CDR3 loop spans 14 amino acids. Trimming cost V 2 bases and J 5 bases, with 10 bases left between them. CDR1 is SGHTA, CDR2 FQGTGA, per germline. CDR3 sequence: CASSLPGENNEQFF. CDR3 DNA sequence: TGTGCCAGCAGCTTACCGGGGGAGAACAATGAGCAGTTCTTC.

This clonotype was recorded once. The rearrangement uses TRBV7-2 and TRBJ2-7, with D unclear. Germline assignment: CDR1 SGHTA and CDR2 FQGNSA. V lost 2 bases and J 3 bases, leaving 8 bases between the germline ends. The CDR3 loop spans 13 amino acids. Here the CDR3 reads CASSLRTDYEQYF. The CDR3 DNA follows: TGTGCCAGCAGCTTAAGGACGGACTACGAGCAGTACTTC.

This clonotype occurred a few times. The rearrangement uses TRBV29-1 and TRBJ2-7; 7 bases are shared with TRBD2. V dropped 3 bases and J dropped 9; count of bases not matched to a gene: 14. The CDR3 is made up of 14 amino acids. The V gene's germline CDR1 is SQVTM and CDR2 ANQGSEA. CDR3 residues: CSVELGGIVDGQYF. DNA of the CDR3: TGCAGCGTTGAGTTGGGGGGGATCGTCGATGGGCAGTACTTC.

The chain carries TRBV5-1 and TRBJ2-3; D is perhaps TRBD1 or TRBD2 (5 bases each). V was clipped by 4 bases and J by 4 bases, with 10 bases between them. In germline, CDR1 is SGHRS, CDR2 YFSETQ. The CDR3 consists of 13 residues. CDR3 region: CASSPEGSDTQYF. The CDR3 nucleotides read TGCGCCAGCAGCCCTGAGGGGTCAGATACGCAGTATTTT.

The rearrangement joins TRBV7-6 to TRBJ2-7; 11 bases match TRBD2. The V gene end was trimmed by 5 bases and the J gene end by 3 bases; junction bases not matched to a gene: 6. This CDR3 contains 15 residues. Germline V CDR1 and CDR2: SGHVS, FNYEAQ. The CDR3 here is CASSQGTSGVYEQYF. CDR3 nucleotide sequence: TGTGCCAGCAGCCAAGGGACTAGCGGAGTCTACGAGCAGTACTTC.

The chain couples TRBV5-6 to TRBJ2-5; no definite D call. Germline loops: CDR1 SGHDT, CDR2 YYEEEE. The length of the CDR3 is 11 residues. V was shortened by 4 bases and J by 4 bases, with 5 bases between the two germline ends. CDR3 nucleotides: TGTGCCAGCAGCCATGCAGAGACCCAGTACTTC. This codes for CASSHAETQYF.

The V and J genes are TRBV9 and TRBJ2-7; D is unresolved. V lost 0 bases, J lost 6 bases, and 4 bases lay in between. Germline V lookup: CDR1 SGDLS, CDR2 YYNGEE. This CDR3 has 11 amino acids. The chain's CDR3 is CASSVGGEQYF. In nucleotides, the CDR3 is TGTGCCAGCAGCGTAGGCGGCGAGCAGTACTTC.

The chain uses TRBV5-1 and TRBJ2-5, with 7 nucleotides matching TRBD1. Germline V lookup: CDR1 SGHRS, CDR2 YFSETQ. This CDR3 is built from 14 residues. Losses at the gene ends were 4 bases for V and 5 bases for J; bases not matched to a gene: 8. Written as DNA, the CDR3 is TGCGCCAGCAGCCTAACAGGGGAGTGGGAGACCCAGTACTTC. This codes for CASSLTGEWETQYF.

The V call is TRBV29-1, the J call TRBJ2-1; TRBD1 might be the D (6 bases). This CDR3 region has 13 residues. Germline CDR1 reads SQVTM; CDR2 reads ANQGSEA. Trimming pared 7 bases from V and 3 bases from J, leaving 13 bases between. The chain's CDR3 is CSADGQYYNEQFF. DNA of the CDR3: TGCAGCGCAGACGGACAGTACTACAATGAGCAGTTCTTC.

Ten or more counts support this clonotype. The chain joins TRBV29-1 to TRBJ2-1, with 10 bases matching TRBD1. The length of the CDR3 is 13 residues. CDR1 is SQVTM and CDR2 is ANQGSEA in the germline V gene. Trimming removed 4 bases from V and 3 bases from J; junction bases left unmatched: 0. CDR3 region: CSVGTGGYNEQFF. In DNA, the CDR3 is TGCAGCGTTGGGACAGGGGGCTACAATGAGCAGTTCTTC.

This clonotype was detected only a few times. V gene TRBV24-1 combines with J gene TRBJ2-7, with a tentative D call TRBD2 (5 bases). The CDR3 is 12 amino acids. V was pared by 12 bases and J by 4 bases, with 15 bases between. Per the germline V gene, CDR1 is KGHDR and CDR2 is SFDVKD. The CDR3 is CAPKRRDYEQYV. Here the CDR3 DNA reads TGTGCCCCAAAGCGTCGGGATTACGAGCAGTACGTC.

This clonotype was counted ten times or more. The chain employs TRBV7-3 and TRBJ2-1; no clear D. The CDR3 runs 13 residues. Trimming removed 5 bases from V and 4 bases from J, with 9 bases in between. Per germline, CDR1 SGHTA and CDR2 FQGTGA. The CDR3 DNA is TGTGCCAGCAGCCAAATGGGGTACAATGAGCAGTTCTTC. Its protein is CASSQMGYNEQFF.

In its sample, this clonotype was seen a few times. This chain links TRBV10-3 with TRBJ1-5; 9 bases align to TRBD1. Germline-derived CDR1 and CDR2 are ENHRY and SYGVKD. V lost 6 bases to trimming and J lost 2 bases; unmatched junction nucleotides: 5. The CDR3 spans 15 residues. CDR3 DNA: TGTGCCATCAGACAGGGGGCTGAGGGCAATCAGCCCCAGCATTTT. It codes for CAIRQGAEGNQPQHF.

A note on this clonotype: This may stem from a read error, because a much larger clone lies one nucleotide away. The chain carries TRBV5-6 and TRBJ1-1; 7 nucleotides line up with TRBD1. Germline V CDR1 and CDR2: SGHDT, YYEEEE. There are 13 residues in the CDR3. J was trimmed by 4 bases and V by 2 bases; bases with no gene match: 2. The CDR3 DNA follows: TGTGCCAGCAGCTTCGACAGGGTCACTGAAGCTTTCTTT. This codes for CASSFDRVTEAFF. Full variable domain (outside the CDR3, taken from reference TRBV5-6 and TRBJ1-1): DAGVTQSPTHLIKTRGQQVTLRCSPKSGHDTVSWYQQALGQGPQFIFQYYEEEERQRGNFPDRFSGHQFPNYSSELNVNALLLGDSALYLCASSFDRVTEAFFGQGTRLTVV.

The chain employs TRBV10-3 and TRBJ2-5; 8 positions agree with TRBD1. From germline, CDR1 is ENHRY and CDR2 SYGVKD. The trim removed 11 bases at V and 0 bases at J, leaving 5 bases unmatched. The CDR3 sequence is 13 residues long. The CDR3: CASSTGDQETQYF. In DNA form, the CDR3 reads TGTGCCTCGTCGACAGGGGACCAAGAGACCCAGTACTTC.

This clonotype came up a few times. The chain combines TRBV2 with TRBJ2-1, with a weak D call TRBD1 (5 bases). There are 13 residues in the CDR3. Per the germline V gene, CDR1 is SNHLY and CDR2 is FYNNEI. Trimming took 6 bases from V and 9 from J, leaving 15 bases between them. The CDR3 here is CASRSRAWPEQFF. The CDR3 coding sequence is TGTGCCAGCAGAAGCAGGGCCTGGCCTGAGCAGTTCTTC.